This T cell receptor (beta chain) was sequenced in a study of CD8+ T cells in alopecia areata. The overall study: A regimen of oral tofacitinib, 5 to 10 mg twice daily, was given to treated patients.

Sequencing used cDNA as its template, made by extracting RNA and reverse transcribing it. The table came from immunoSEQ multiplex PCR; TCRdb's copy has only in-frame clones and leaves some out. In the table there are around 250,000 clones, 67% of which are singletons. The CDR3 extends over 14 amino acids. The germline V gene encodes CDR1 SGHTA and CDR2 FQGNSA. V lost 7 bases to trimming and J lost 3 bases; unmatched junction nucleotides: 6. The sequencing used CD4+ T cells sorted from blood, collected at week 0. The chain is built from TRBV7-2 and TRBJ2-7, with 10 bases aligning to TRBD1. The sequence was obtained from a human donor with alopecia areata. CDR3 amino acids: CASTRGTGVYEQYF. DNA for the CDR3: TGTGCCAGCACCCGAGGGACAGGGGTCTACGAGCAGTACTTC.